What follows is one T cell receptor (beta chain) and its context. The CDR3 runs to 16 residues. Germline loops: CDR1 SGHRS, CDR2 YFSETQ. V shed 0 bases, J shed 2 bases, and the junction held 6 bases outside the gene matches. The data stem from a study of T cell responses to AZD1222 COVID-19 vaccine. Libraries were prepared by immunoSEQ multiplex PCR; TCRdb keeps only in-frame clonotypes and omits some of them. The sample includes 150,000 to 200,000 clones, roughly 87% of them seen just once. The sample in question was peripheral blood, obtained on day 0 of AZD1222 vaccination. The chain has TRBV5-1 and TRBJ2-3, with 7 bases aligning to TRBD2. The TCR comes from an adult in good health. In DNA form, the CDR3 reads TGCGCCAGCAGCTTGGTCGCGACTAGCCTCACAGATACGCAGTATTTT. The encoded protein is CASSLVATSLTDTQYF.